The 28 T cell receptor beta chains below were found in one sample sequenced in a study of cytomegalovirus exposure and HLA in healthy donors (dated 2017 in TCRdb). Library construction relied on the immunoSEQ multiplex PCR assay. The multiplex PCR relied on a mix of 60 forward primers for TCR Vbeta segments and 13 reverse primers for TCR Jbeta segments. The immuneACCESS repertoire file appears here via TCRdb, limited to in-frame rearrangements. These files lack a portion of the clones; in checked studies, under half of the deficit traces to unresolved V genes, and the cause of the others is not known. The sample table records 89,000 or so clones; roughly 75% of these occur just once. The biggest ten clones account for more than 3.5% of the sample. The specimen was PBMCs. The receptors were sampled from a man aged 60-69 years in good health and CMV-seronegative.

This sequence joins TRBV5-1 and TRBJ1-5; D unresolved. This CDR3 has 14 amino acids. The germline V gene has CDR1 SGHRS and CDR2 YFSETQ. Trimming removed 1 base at V and 4 bases at J, with 9 bases between. Here the CDR3 reads CASSLNGGNQPQHF. As DNA, the CDR3 is TGCGCCAGCAGCTTGAATGGAGGGAATCAGCCCCAGCATTTT.

The gene calls are TRBV5-1 and TRBJ1-1; a possible D gene is TRBD1 (5 bases). V was trimmed by 0 bases and J by 1 base, leaving 16 bases between them. CDR3 length: 17 amino acids. Germline V gene sequence: CDR1 SGHRS, CDR2 YFSETQ. The CDR3 region is CASSLGVSGQRNTEAFF. CDR3 coding DNA: TGCGCCAGCAGCTTGGGGGTTTCCGGACAAAGGAACACTGAAGCTTTCTTT. The full variable domain, its missing parts supplied by reference TRBV5-1 and TRBJ1-1, is KAGVTQTPRYLIKTRGQQVTLSCSPISGHRSVSWYQQTPGQGLQFLFEYFSETQRNKGNFPGRFSGRQFSNSRSEMNVSTLELGDSALYLCASSLGVSGQRNTEAFFGQGTRLTVV.

The rearrangement joins TRBV19 to TRBJ1-2, with TRBD1 matching over 8 bases. The CDR3 is 13 amino acids. The germline gives CDR1 LNHDA, CDR2 SQIVND (reference sequence). Trimming cost V 5 bases and J 7 bases; bases outside gene matches: 6. CDR3 sequence: CASSPATGGGYTF. CDR3 DNA: TGTGCCAGTAGTCCCGCCACAGGGGGTGGCTACACCTTC.

The rearrangement links TRBV4-1 to TRBJ1-5; D uncertain. Germline V gene sequence: CDR1 MGHRA, CDR2 YSYEKL. V dropped 4 bases and J dropped 2 bases, with 12 bases sitting between them. There are 15 residues in the CDR3. This CDR3 is CASSLGVGGNQPQHF. In nucleotides, the CDR3 is TGCGCCAGCAGCCTTGGCGTCGGAGGCAATCAGCCCCAGCATTTT.

The rearrangement links TRBV6-1 to TRBJ2-2; D is unresolved. Trimming left V 7 bases short and J 6 bases short, with 15 bases between. This CDR3 spans 14 amino acids. CDR1 is MNHNS, CDR2 SASEGT, per germline. CDR3 in amino acids: CASTRPLGAGELFF. CDR3 sequence (DNA): TGTGCCAGCACCCGGCCCCTGGGCGCCGGGGAGCTGTTTTTT.

This chain joins TRBV5-1 and TRBJ2-1; 9 bases line up with TRBD1. The CDR3 has 14 residues. V lost 0 bases, J lost 8 bases, and 3 bases stayed unmatched. From germline, CDR1 is SGHRS and CDR2 YFSETQ. CDR3: CASSLEGQGYEQFF. The DNA of the CDR3 is TGCGCCAGCAGCTTGGAGGGACAGGGATATGAGCAGTTCTTC.

This clone has a single count. In DNA, the CDR3 is TGTGCCAGCAGGGGCCTGACAGGGGCTGGAAACACCATATATTTT. Translating it yields CASRGLTGAGNTIYF. The genes are TRBV2 and TRBJ1-3; 8 nucleotides align to TRBD1. The CDR3 length is 15 residues. CDR1 SNHLY and CDR2 FYNNEI come from the germline V gene. The V gene end was trimmed by 6 bases and the J gene end by 2 bases; junction bases not matched to a gene: 6.

This clone came up a few times. The V and J genes are TRBV4-1 and TRBJ2-1; 11 bases line up with TRBD2. CDR1 and CDR2 (germline): MGHRA, YSYEKL. J gave up 3 bases and V 4 bases, and 2 bases lay outside the gene matches. There are 15 residues in the CDR3. This chain's CDR3 is CASSPLAGGYNEQFF. DNA for the CDR3: TGCGCCAGCAGCCCCCTAGCGGGGGGCTACAATGAGCAGTTCTTC.

The chain carries TRBV7-2 and TRBJ2-1; D may be TRBD1 (6 bases). Germline V lookup: CDR1 SGHTA, CDR2 FQGNSA. Trimming took off 0 bases at V and 0 bases at J, with 12 bases between the two ends. The CDR3 extends over 17 amino acids. The CDR3 loop is CASSLAGAPSSYNEQFF. DNA of the CDR3: TGTGCCAGCAGCTTAGCGGGGGCGCCCAGCTCCTACAATGAGCAGTTCTTC.

This CDR3 reads CARGPGGGTHEQYF. Written as DNA, the CDR3 is TGTGCCCGGGGGCCCGGCGGGGGGACCCACGAGCAGTACTTC. This chain joins TRBV5-3 and TRBJ2-5; 8 bases match TRBD2. TRBJ2-7 matches the DNA end more closely, so the J call is doubtful. TRBV5-3 counts as an open reading frame of uncertain function. The CDR3 length is 14 residues.

The chain joins TRBV27 to TRBJ2-7; 8 nucleotides line up with TRBD2. V shed 2 bases and J 4 bases; nucleotides not matched to a gene: 4. This CDR3 region has 14 residues. CDR1 is MNHEY and CDR2 is SMNVEV in the germline V gene (reference sequence). CDR3 in amino acids: CASSLRRGDYEQYF. The DNA of the CDR3 is TGTGCCAGCAGTTTAAGGCGGGGGGATTACGAGCAGTACTTC.

The genes are TRBV2 and TRBJ1-1; 7 nucleotides line up with TRBD1. Trimming took 6 bases from V and 0 from J; bases not matched to a gene: 10. CDR1 is SNHLY and CDR2 is FYNNEI in the germline V gene. This CDR3 is 16 amino acids long. The CDR3 nucleotides read TGTGCCAGCAGCATAGGGGGCGCGCCTCTGAACACTGAAGCTTTCTTT. Translation: CASSIGGAPLNTEAFF. The full variable domain, in which reference TRBV2 and TRBJ1-1 provide the parts outside the CDR3, is EPEVTQTPSHQVTQMGQEVILRCVPISNHLYFYWYRQILGQKVEFLVSFYNNEISEKSEIFDDQFSVERPDGSNFTLKIRSTKLEDSAMYFCASSIGGAPLNTEAFFGQGTRLTVV.

This clone occurred a few times. The chain joins TRBV4-1 to TRBJ1-2; D remains ambiguous. The length of the CDR3 is 11 residues. Trimming cost V 4 bases and J 8 bases, with 8 bases left between them. Germline V gene data show CDR1 as MGHRA and CDR2 as YSYEKL. The CDR3 DNA sequence: TGCGCCAGCAGCCGCGGAGAAGGCTACACCTTC. Its protein is CASSRGEGYTF.

This clone was recorded once. The chain couples TRBV5-4 to TRBJ2-3; 11 nucleotides align to TRBD2. The germline V gene has CDR1 SGHNT and CDR2 YYREEE (reference sequence). CDR3 length: 15 amino acids. V lost 4 bases to trimming and J lost 6 bases; unmatched junction nucleotides: 7. The CDR3 loop is CASSTLAGGADTQYF. CDR3 bases: TGTGCCAGCAGCACTTTAGCGGGGGGGGCGGATACGCAGTATTTT.

The chain carries TRBV7-6 and TRBJ2-3; 7 bases agree with TRBD1. This CDR3 is 15 amino acids long. Germline V gene lookup returns CDR1 SGHVS and CDR2 FNYEAQ. V trimming: 1 base; J trimming: 3 bases; junction bases outside the gene matches: 4. In nucleotides, the CDR3 is TGTGCCAGCAGCTTAGGAGGGGGCCTAACAGATACGCAGTATTTT. Amino acids: CASSLGGGLTDTQYF. Full variable domain (missing parts from reference TRBV7-6 and TRBJ2-3): GAGVSQSPRYKVTKRGQDVALRCDPISGHVSLYWYRQALGQGPEFLTYFNYEAQQDKSGLPNDRFSAERPEGSISTLTIQRTEQRDSAMYRCASSLGGGLTDTQYFGPGTRLTVL.

This sequence joins TRBV7-9 and TRBJ2-5, with 7 bases lining up with TRBD2. Germline V CDR1 and CDR2: SEHNR, FQNEAQ (reference sequence). This CDR3 spans 14 amino acids. J lost 2 bases, V lost 0 bases, and 0 bases had no gene match. The CDR3 sequence: CASSLAGGQETQYF. In nucleotides, the CDR3 is TGTGCCAGCAGCTTAGCGGGGGGGCAAGAGACCCAGTACTTC.

V is TRBV19 and J is TRBJ1-2, with 9 positions matching TRBD1. The CDR3 has 13 amino acids. Germline V gene lookup returns CDR1 LNHDA and CDR2 SQIVND (reference sequence). J was trimmed by 7 bases and V by 5 bases; bases with no gene match: 5. The CDR3 loop reads CASSGNRGLGYTF. DNA for the CDR3: TGTGCCAGTAGTGGTAACAGGGGGCTTGGCTACACCTTC.

Only a few counts were recorded for this clone. This chain links TRBV5-1 with TRBJ2-7; D perhaps matches TRBD2 (5 bases). The CDR3 totals 15 residues. Germline V gene sequence: CDR1 SGHRS, CDR2 YFSETQ. V was shortened by 0 bases and J by 2 bases, with 12 bases between the two germline ends. The CDR3, as DNA: TGCGCCAGCAGCTTGGGACCCGACGGGACCTACGAGCAGTACTTC. It encodes CASSLGPDGTYEQYF.

This clone was observed a handful of times. This rearrangement joins TRBV5-1 to TRBJ1-1; a weak D match, TRBD1 (5 bases). Trimming removed 4 bases from V and 7 bases from J, with 14 bases in between. The CDR3 is made up of 13 amino acids. Looked up from germline, CDR1 is SGHRS and CDR2 is YFSETQ. For the CDR3, the DNA is TGCGCCAGCAGCGCCGGGACTTCAATTGAAGCTTTCTTT. Protein sequence: CASSAGTSIEAFF.

J is TRBJ2-1 and V is TRBV9, with 7 bases matching TRBD2. Germline loops: CDR1 SGDLS, CDR2 YYNGEE. J gave up 2 bases and V 7 bases, and 6 bases lay outside the gene matches. The CDR3 has 14 amino acids. CDR3: CASSHSGAYNEQFF. CDR3 in DNA: TGTGCCAGCTCGCACAGCGGGGCCTACAATGAGCAGTTCTTC.

The gene calls are TRBV27 and TRBJ1-1; unclear D gene. CDR1 is MNHEY, CDR2 SMNVEV, per germline (reference sequence). The CDR3 sequence is 11 residues long. V lost 6 bases to trimming and J lost 3 bases, with 5 bases between them. The CDR3 DNA reads as TGTGCCAGCAGGTCCTACACTGAAGCTTTCTTT. This encodes CASRSYTEAFF.

This chain joins TRBV2 and TRBJ1-2; weak D call: TRBD1 (5 bases). This CDR3 is built from 17 residues. V shed 2 bases and J shed 2 bases, with 18 bases lying between them. Germline V lookup: CDR1 SNHLY, CDR2 FYNNEI. The CDR3 bases are TGTGCCAGCAGTGAATCTGTCAGGGCCATCCAAAACTATGGCTACACCTTC. This encodes CASSESVRAIQNYGYTF. Filled out from reference TRBV2 and TRBJ1-2, the complete variable domain reads EPEVTQTPSHQVTQMGQEVILRCVPISNHLYFYWYRQILGQKVEFLVSFYNNEISEKSEIFDDQFSVERPDGSNFTLKIRSTKLEDSAMYFCASSESVRAIQNYGYTFGSGTRLTVV.

V is TRBV9 and J is TRBJ2-3; the match to TRBD2 covers 13 bases. Trimming removed 3 bases from V and 8 bases from J; junction bases left unmatched: 6. The CDR3 covers 15 residues. CDR1 and CDR2 from the germline V gene are SGDLS and YYNGEE. CDR3 coding DNA: TGTGCCAGCAGCGCTCCCGGACTAGCGGGGGTTACGCAGTATTTT. It encodes CASSAPGLAGVTQYF.

The chain combines TRBV5-1 with TRBJ2-1; 12 nucleotides match TRBD2. The CDR3 runs to 15 residues. CDR1 is SGHRS and CDR2 is YFSETQ in the germline V gene. After removal of 0 bases from V and 8 bases from J, the junction contained 3 bases not matched to a gene. CDR3 in DNA: TGCGCCAGCAGCTTGGCTAGCGGGGGGGCGGATGAGCAGTTCTTC. Its translation: CASSLASGGADEQFF.

The genes are TRBV5-1 and TRBJ1-1; 8 nucleotides agree with TRBD1. The length of the CDR3 is 14 residues. With V trimmed by 0 bases and J by 3 bases, 1 base remained unmatched. CDR1 and CDR2 (germline): SGHRS, YFSETQ. CDR3 nucleotides: TGCGCCAGCAGCTTGGACAGGGGGGACACTGAAGCTTTCTTT. It translates to CASSLDRGDTEAFF.

The chain has TRBV6-5 and TRBJ2-3; TRBD2 agrees at 9 bases. V lost 2 bases and J lost 2; bases outside the gene matches: 5. Per the germline V gene, CDR1 is MNHEY and CDR2 is SVGAGI. CDR3 length equals 16 residues. The CDR3 sequence is CASSYASGAFTDTQYF. The CDR3 coding sequence is TGTGCCAGCAGTTACGCTAGCGGGGCATTCACAGATACGCAGTATTTT.

The chain couples TRBV30 to TRBJ1-2; D not certain. V dropped 2 bases and J dropped 7 bases, with 11 bases sitting between them. The CDR3 consists of 12 residues. Germline CDR1 GTSNPN, CDR2 SVGIG (reference sequence). The CDR3 sequence: CAWSQDTSGYTF. CDR3 nucleotide sequence: TGTGCCTGGAGTCAGGATACTAGTGGCTACACCTTC.

The chain uses TRBV27 and TRBJ1-4; 7 positions match TRBD1. The CDR3 length is 13 residues. In germline, CDR1 is MNHEY, CDR2 SMNVEV (reference sequence). After removal of 2 bases from V and 14 bases from J, the junction contained 8 bases not matched to a gene. The CDR3 reads CASSLGAGGILFF. For the CDR3, the DNA is TGTGCCAGCAGTTTAGGAGCAGGGGGAATCCTGTTTTTT.